A selection of T cell receptor beta chains follows, all from one sample in a study of blood T cells in healthy people across ages. TCRdb itself ran the 5' RACE reads through MiXCR, one entry per CDR3 protein. In the table there are about 640,000 distinct CDR3 sequences, around 31% of which are singletons. The sequencing sample was made of blood. These receptors all come from a woman over 75 in good health. The CDR3 runs from the conserved cysteine through the conserved F or W. Each record gives: D gene, clone size, V gene, CDR3 length, J gene, CDR3 protein, CDR3 DNA. The D gene is left open where the match is weak. Not all rows give a size; the values are once, few, many and, for expanded clones, a class.

D gene: NA; clone size: few; V gene: TRBV9; CDR3 length: 17; J gene: TRBJ2-3; CDR3 protein: CASSPRGDSSSTDTQYF; CDR3 DNA: TGTGCCAGCAGCCCTCGCGGGGACAGTTCTAGCACAGATACGCAGTATTTT
D gene: TRBD1; clone size: NA; V gene: TRBV30; CDR3 length: 16; J gene: TRBJ1-4; CDR3 protein: CAWSPGQGTTNEKLFF; CDR3 DNA: TGTGCCTGGAGCCCCGGACAGGGGACAACTAATGAAAAACTGTTTTTT
D gene: NA; clone size: many; V gene: TRBV15; CDR3 length: 16; J gene: TRBJ2-7; CDR3 protein: CATSRRQGSAPYEQYF; CDR3 DNA: TGTGCCACCAGCAGGAGACAAGGTTCCGCACCCTACGAGCAGTACTTC
D gene: TRBD2; clone size: NA; V gene: TRBV7-2; CDR3 length: 15; J gene: TRBJ2-1; CDR3 protein: CASSLTSGVYNEQFF; CDR3 DNA: TGTGCCAGCAGCTTAACTAGCGGGGTGTACAATGAGCAGTTCTTC
D gene: TRBD1; clone size: few; V gene: TRBV7-2; CDR3 length: 14; J gene: TRBJ2-7; CDR3 protein: CASSLNRGGYEQYF; CDR3 DNA: TGTGCCAGCAGCCTAAACAGGGGCGGCTACGAGCAGTACTTC
D gene: NA; clone size: many; V gene: TRBV27; CDR3 length: 12; J gene: TRBJ1-2; CDR3 protein: CASRTENYGYTF; CDR3 DNA: TGTGCCAGCAGGACAGAGAACTATGGCTACACCTTC
D gene: TRBD1; clone size: many; V gene: TRBV18; CDR3 length: 16; J gene: TRBJ2-1; CDR3 protein: CASSPYGDRITNEQFF; CDR3 DNA: TGTGCCAGCTCACCTTACGGGGACAGGATAACAAATGAGCAGTTCTTC
D gene: TRBD2; clone size: many; V gene: TRBV27; CDR3 length: 17; J gene: TRBJ2-3; CDR3 protein: CASSRQGGEGGTDTQYF; CDR3 DNA: TGTGCCAGCAGTCGCCAGGGAGGGGAGGGAGGCACAGATACGCAGTATTTT
D gene: NA; clone size: NA; V gene: TRBV30; CDR3 length: 14; J gene: TRBJ1-2; CDR3 protein: CAFQGSDHNYGYTF; CDR3 DNA: TGTGCCTTCCAGGGCAGCGATCATAACTATGGCTACACCTTC
D gene: TRBD1; clone size: few; V gene: TRBV7-2; CDR3 length: 16; J gene: TRBJ1-5; CDR3 protein: CASSLLPGGLNQPQHF; CDR3 DNA: TGTGCCAGCAGCTTATTGCCAGGGGGTTTAAATCAGCCCCAGCATTTT
D gene: TRBD1; clone size: many; V gene: TRBV12-5; CDR3 length: 16; J gene: TRBJ2-1; CDR3 protein: CASGLADRGVNNEQFF; CDR3 DNA: TGTGCTAGTGGTTTGGCGGACAGGGGGGTTAACAATGAGCAGTTCTTC
D gene: TRBD1; clone size: NA; V gene: TRBV5-6; CDR3 length: 15; J gene: TRBJ1-6; CDR3 protein: CASRSQGAGNSPLHF; CDR3 DNA: TGTGCCAGCAGGTCTCAGGGGGCCGGTAATTCACCCCTCCACTTT
D gene: NA; clone size: NA; V gene: TRBV7-2; CDR3 length: 12; J gene: TRBJ2-7; CDR3 protein: CASSFPWDEQYF; CDR3 DNA: TGTGCCAGCAGCTTCCCCTGGGATGAGCAGTACTTC
D gene: NA; clone size: many; V gene: TRBV7-8; CDR3 length: 15; J gene: TRBJ2-4; CDR3 protein: CASSPATVAKNIQYF; CDR3 DNA: TGTGCCAGCAGCCCTGCGACCGTAGCCAAAAACATTCAGTACTTC
D gene: NA; clone size: many; V gene: TRBV30; CDR3 length: 16; J gene: TRBJ1-2; CDR3 protein: CAWSADVWDTNYGYTF; CDR3 DNA: TGTGCCTGGAGTGCGGACGTCTGGGATACTAACTATGGCTACACCTTC
D gene: TRBD2; clone size: many; V gene: TRBV9; CDR3 length: 15; J gene: TRBJ2-7; CDR3 protein: CASSVGAGGRIEQYF; CDR3 DNA: TGTGCCAGCAGCGTAGGAGCGGGGGGAAGGATCGAGCAGTACTTC
D gene: NA; clone size: many; V gene: TRBV20-1; CDR3 length: 14; J gene: TRBJ1-2; CDR3 protein: CSASGARGASDYTF; CDR3 DNA: TGCAGTGCTAGTGGCGCCCGGGGGGCCTCTGACTACACCTTC
D gene: NA; clone size: many; V gene: TRBV7-9; CDR3 length: 12; J gene: TRBJ2-7; CDR3 protein: CASSAGRSEQYF; CDR3 DNA: TGTGCCAGCAGTGCTGGGAGGAGTGAGCAGTACTTC
D gene: NA; clone size: NA; V gene: TRBV6-2/TRBV6-3; CDR3 length: 16; J gene: TRBJ2-7; CDR3 protein: CASSYGTGRSSYEQYF; CDR3 DNA: TGTGCCAGCAGTTACGGGACTGGCCGGAGCTCCTACGAGCAGTACTTC
D gene: TRBD2; clone size: few; V gene: TRBV6-1; CDR3 length: 13; J gene: TRBJ2-7; CDR3 protein: CASRAGGLVEQYF; CDR3 DNA: TGTGCCAGCAGGGCGGGGGGGCTAGTTGAGCAGTACTTC
D gene: TRBD2; clone size: few; V gene: TRBV12-3/TRBV12-4; CDR3 length: 15; J gene: TRBJ2-7; CDR3 protein: CASSLARGRIYEQYF; CDR3 DNA: TGTGCCAGCAGTTTAGCGCGGGGGAGAATCTACGAGCAGTACTTC
D gene: NA; clone size: many; V gene: TRBV11-2; CDR3 length: 17; J gene: TRBJ2-7; CDR3 protein: CASSPRDAGLGSYEQYF; CDR3 DNA: TGTGCCAGCAGCCCAAGGGACGCGGGGTTGGGGTCCTACGAGCAGTACTTC
D gene: TRBD2; clone size: many; V gene: TRBV5-6; CDR3 length: 18; J gene: TRBJ2-3; CDR3 protein: CASSSYTSGGRSTDTQYF; CDR3 DNA: TGTGCCAGCAGCTCTTATACTAGCGGGGGGCGGAGCACAGATACGCAGTATTTT
D gene: NA; clone size: many; V gene: TRBV6-5; CDR3 length: 15; J gene: TRBJ2-3; CDR3 protein: CASSYSKTATDTQYF; CDR3 DNA: TGTGCCAGCAGTTACTCGAAGACAGCCACAGATACGCAGTATTTT
D gene: NA; clone size: many; V gene: TRBV20-1; CDR3 length: 14; J gene: TRBJ1-1; CDR3 protein: CSALPSGQSYEAFF; CDR3 DNA: TGCAGTGCTTTACCCTCCGGACAGAGTTATGAAGCTTTCTTT
D gene: NA; clone size: many; V gene: TRBV4-3; CDR3 length: 14; J gene: TRBJ2-1; CDR3 protein: CASSQEAGGKEQFF; CDR3 DNA: TGCGCCAGCAGCCAAGAAGCCGGGGGCAAAGAGCAGTTCTTC
D gene: TRBD1; clone size: NA; V gene: TRBV7-9; CDR3 length: 16; J gene: TRBJ1-2; CDR3 protein: CASSLGTGPSIYGYTF; CDR3 DNA: TGTGCCAGCAGCTTAGGGACAGGGCCCTCGATCTATGGCTACACCTTC
D gene: NA; clone size: many; V gene: TRBV30; CDR3 length: 12; J gene: TRBJ2-7; CDR3 protein: CAWSVQGALQYF; CDR3 DNA: TGTGCCTGGAGTGTACAAGGGGCGCTTCAGTACTTC
D gene: NA; clone size: many; V gene: TRBV28; CDR3 length: 15; J gene: TRBJ1-6; CDR3 protein: CASGGAVPYNSPLHF; CDR3 DNA: TGTGCCAGCGGGGGGGCTGTACCCTATAATTCACCCCTCCACTTT
D gene: NA; clone size: NA; V gene: TRBV30; CDR3 length: 12; J gene: TRBJ1-1; CDR3 protein: CAWRRANTEAFF; CDR3 DNA: TGTGCCTGGAGAAGGGCGAACACTGAAGCTTTCTTT
D gene: TRBD1; clone size: NA; V gene: TRBV5-1; CDR3 length: 16; J gene: TRBJ1-1; CDR3 protein: CASSSSIGTGNTGAFF; CDR3 DNA: TGCGCCAGCAGCTCATCAATCGGGACAGGGAACACTGGAGCTTTCTTT
D gene: NA; clone size: many; V gene: TRBV20-1; CDR3 length: 13; J gene: TRBJ1-2; CDR3 protein: CSATRSRVYGYTF; CDR3 DNA: TGCAGTGCTACCCGTTCTAGAGTCTATGGCTACACCTTC
D gene: TRBD2; clone size: NA; V gene: TRBV12-3/TRBV12-4; CDR3 length: 16; J gene: TRBJ2-5; CDR3 protein: CASSLATLAGGIEQYF; CDR3 DNA: TGTGCCAGCAGTTTAGCGACACTAGCGGGGGGTATTGAGCAGTACTTC